Below, one T cell receptor beta chain is given with its context. The source of the sample is a study of CD8 T cells in Susac syndrome. The CDR3 contains 16 residues. Germline V gene data show CDR1 as SGHRS and CDR2 as YFSETQ. J gave up 1 base and V 4 bases, and 7 bases lay outside the gene matches. Sequencing targeted TCR beta in T cells from blood (CD8+ and CD4+). It was treatment-naive patients with stable or active relapsing-remitting disease who made up the multiple sclerosis controls. TEMRA cells underwent FACS enrichment and CD8+ and CD4+ T cells underwent negative isolation. With random hexamers, reverse transcription was performed on 0.5 to 1 ug of RNA. It was immunoSEQ multiplex PCR that amplified TCR beta CDR3 across 54 Vbeta and 13 Jbeta. TCRdb passed the immunoSEQ multiplex PCR reads through MiXCR, listing each CDR3 protein once. The sample has around 170,000 distinct CDR3 sequences; 85% to 95% are singletons.

Sequences were obtained from CD8+ T cells from PBMCs. The clonotype comes from a human donor with multiple sclerosis. The chain carries TRBV5-1 and TRBJ2-7; 11 bases are a match to TRBD2. CDR3 in amino acids: CASSQIRTSGSYEQYF. The CDR3 bases are TGCGCCAGCAGCCAAATAAGGACTAGCGGGTCCTACGAGCAGTACTTC.